The rows below give T cell receptor beta chains drawn from one sample of a study of patients and donors after allogeneic stem cell transplantation. TCRdb used MiXCR to reprocess the RT-PCR reads, holding one entry per CDR3 protein. Of around 150,000 distinct CDR3 sequences in the sample, about 40% were seen once. Sequencing used blood, either unsorted or a sorted T cell fraction (not recorded which). These receptor sequences come from a human donor who was either an allogeneic HSCT recipient or a stem cell or donor lymphocyte infusion donor (not recorded which). It is not recorded whose cells these are; they may come from a transplant donor. Each CDR3 is given with its conserved first and last residue. Each record gives: V gene, D gene, J gene, clone size, CDR3 protein, CDR3 DNA. The D gene is left open where the match is weak. A clone size is listed for some rows: how often the clone was seen (once, few, many), or a class if it is expanded.

>TRBV12-3/TRBV12-4|-|TRBJ1-2|-
CASSPSAPGVKGNYGYTF
TGTGCCAGCAGTCCGAGCGCGCCTGGGGTGAAGGGGAACTATGGCTACACCTTC
>TRBV6-6|-|TRBJ2-2|-
CASVSGELFF
TGTGCCAGCGTATCCGGGGAGCTGTTTTTT
>TRBV5-1|TRBD1|TRBJ1-1|few
CASSTGVEDTEAFF
TGCGCCAGCAGCACAGGGGTGGAGGACACTGAAGCTTTCTTT
>TRBV28|TRBD1|TRBJ2-7|-
CASSLGTVYEQYF
TGTGCCAGCAGTTTAGGGACAGTCTACGAGCAGTACTTC
>TRBV12-3/TRBV12-4|-|TRBJ1-3|-
CASSLGLGGNTIYF
TGTGCCAGCAGTTTGGGCCTGGGGGGAAACACCATATATTTT
>TRBV7-9|-|TRBJ2-1|once
CASLEGTLLGNEQFF
TGTGCCAGCCTTGAAGGGACTTTATTGGGCAATGAGCAGTTCTTC
>TRBV30|-|TRBJ1-4|-
CAWEPIGQHNEKLFF
TGTGCCTGGGAGCCCATCGGACAGCACAATGAAAAACTGTTTTTT
>TRBV29-1|-|TRBJ1-5|few
CSVGTGPNQPQHF
TGCAGCGTTGGGACGGGCCCCAATCAGCCCCAGCATTTT
>TRBV20-1|-|TRBJ1-3|-
CSASFRRNTIYF
TGCAGTGCTAGTTTCAGGAGGAACACCATATATTTT
>TRBV5-1|-|TRBJ1-1|few
CASSLATGFGTEAFF
TGCGCCAGCAGCTTGGCCACAGGGTTTGGCACTGAAGCTTTCTTT
>TRBV6-2/TRBV6-3|-|TRBJ2-7|-
CASSYSGPNNYEQYF
TGTGCCAGCAGTTACTCAGGACCAAACAACTACGAGCAGTACTTC
>TRBV25-1|-|TRBJ2-5|once
CASRAPLSQGIVETQYF
TGTGCCAGCAGGGCACCCCTCTCCCAGGGTATAGTGGAGACCCAGTACTTC
>TRBV12-3/TRBV12-4|TRBD2|TRBJ2-1|-
CASLRTGGLSYNEQFF
TGTGCCAGCCTACGAACGGGGGGACTCTCCTACAATGAGCAGTTCTTC
>TRBV5-1|TRBD1|TRBJ1-2|few
CASSGMDRPTNYGYTF
TGCGCCAGCAGCGGAATGGACAGGCCAACTAACTATGGCTACACCTTC
>TRBV29-1|TRBD1|TRBJ1-5|-
CSVSMTGGNQPQHF
TGCAGCGTTAGCATGACAGGGGGCAATCAGCCCCAGCATTTT
>TRBV15|-|TRBJ1-4|few
CATSPQVGPPGEKLFF
TGTGCCACCAGCCCTCAAGTGGGGCCTCCTGGTGAAAAACTGTTTTTT
>TRBV10-3|-|TRBJ2-2|once
CAISGTTEAGELFF
TGTGCCATCAGCGGGACAACCGAGGCCGGGGAGCTGTTTTTT
>TRBV5-1|-|TRBJ2-5|-
CASSLGDVGKTQYF
TGCGCCAGCAGCTTGGGGGACGTTGGGAAGACCCAGTACTTC
>TRBV28|-|TRBJ2-7|few
CASSFSRQEQYF
TGTGCCAGCAGTTTCTCCAGGCAGGAGCAGTACTTC
>TRBV7-8|-|TRBJ2-2|-
CASSSGAQSGELFF
TGTGCCAGCAGCTCCGGGGCACAGTCCGGGGAGCTGTTTTTT
>TRBV20-1|-|TRBJ1-2|-
CSANTPWTGLKRYGYTF
TGCAGTGCTAACACTCCCTGGACCGGATTAAAACGCTATGGCTACACCTTC
>TRBV20-1|-|TRBJ1-2|-
CSAIRQQNYGYTF
TGCAGTGCTATCCGACAGCAGAACTATGGCTACACCTTC
>TRBV28|TRBD2|TRBJ2-3|-
CASSKIAGGSTDTQYF
TGTGCCAGCAGTAAGATAGCGGGGGGTAGCACAGATACGCAGTATTTT
>TRBV9|-|TRBJ2-3|-
CASSLTWGGGADTQYF
TGTGCCAGCAGCCTAACATGGGGGGGCGGCGCAGATACGCAGTATTTT